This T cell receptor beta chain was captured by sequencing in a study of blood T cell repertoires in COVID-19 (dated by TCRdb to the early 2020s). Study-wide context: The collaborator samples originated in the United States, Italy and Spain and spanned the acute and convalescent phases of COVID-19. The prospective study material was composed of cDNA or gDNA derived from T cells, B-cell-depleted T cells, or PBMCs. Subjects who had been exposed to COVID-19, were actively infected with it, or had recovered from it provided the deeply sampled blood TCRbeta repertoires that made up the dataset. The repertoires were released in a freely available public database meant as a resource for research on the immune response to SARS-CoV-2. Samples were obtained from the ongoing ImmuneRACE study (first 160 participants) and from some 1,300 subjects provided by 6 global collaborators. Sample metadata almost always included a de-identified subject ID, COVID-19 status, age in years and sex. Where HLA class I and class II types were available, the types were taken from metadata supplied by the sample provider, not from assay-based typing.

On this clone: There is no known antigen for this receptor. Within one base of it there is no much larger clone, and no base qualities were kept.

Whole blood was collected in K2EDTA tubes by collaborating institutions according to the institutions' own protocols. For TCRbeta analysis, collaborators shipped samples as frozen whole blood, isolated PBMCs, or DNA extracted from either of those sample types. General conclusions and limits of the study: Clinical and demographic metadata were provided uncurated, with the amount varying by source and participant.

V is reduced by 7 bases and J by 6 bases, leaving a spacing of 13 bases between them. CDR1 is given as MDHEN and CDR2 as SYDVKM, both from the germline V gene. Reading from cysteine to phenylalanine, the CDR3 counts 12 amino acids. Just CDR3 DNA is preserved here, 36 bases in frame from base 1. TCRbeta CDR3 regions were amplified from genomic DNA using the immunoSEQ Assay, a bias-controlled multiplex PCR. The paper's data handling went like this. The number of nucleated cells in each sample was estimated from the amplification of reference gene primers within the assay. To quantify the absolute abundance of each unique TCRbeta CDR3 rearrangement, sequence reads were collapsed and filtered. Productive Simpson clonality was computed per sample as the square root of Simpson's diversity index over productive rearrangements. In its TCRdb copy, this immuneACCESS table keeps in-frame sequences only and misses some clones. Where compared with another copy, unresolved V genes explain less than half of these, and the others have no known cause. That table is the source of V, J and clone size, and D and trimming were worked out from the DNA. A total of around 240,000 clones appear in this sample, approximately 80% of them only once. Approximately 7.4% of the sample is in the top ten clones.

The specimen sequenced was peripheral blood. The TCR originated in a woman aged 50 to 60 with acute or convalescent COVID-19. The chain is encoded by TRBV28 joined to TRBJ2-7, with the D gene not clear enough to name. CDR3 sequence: CASTAHPGEQYF. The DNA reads TGTGCCAGCACCGCACACCCGGGCGAGCAGTACTTC.